This T cell receptor beta chain is from a study of cytomegalovirus exposure and HLA in healthy donors (TCRdb year 2017). About the full investigation: An earlier analysis of under 600 of the donors reported about 290 Gb of sequence data and 100 million to 130 million unique TCR beta sequences from approximately 180 million T cells. Besides the first cohort of roughly 640 subjects, a separate validation cohort made up of over 100 different subjects was used. Rather than drawing on any new phenotypic data, the later analysis identified candidate immune exposures from TCR beta sequences and the way those sequences occurred across donors. The study aimed to test whether signatures of past pathogen exposure could be identified by cataloging public T cell receptors. The number of donors typed differed by locus, with roughly 629-640 for A, B, C, DRB1 and DQB1, about 500 for DQA1, 600 to 610 for DPA1, and under 490 for DPB1. In an earlier analysis of roughly 580 of the donors, high-throughput TCR beta sequencing was used to judge whether each TCR beta V gene segment behaved as functional or pseudogenic. The study profiled the T cell repertoires of around 700 subjects by immunosequencing and related them to cytomegalovirus serostatus. Five DR-DQ haplotypes were treated as single units for association and clustering because of strong linkage in the cohort. HLA typing included class I and class II loci at four-digit resolution. Alongside the repertoire data, information on donor age, sex, ethnicity and CMV serostatus was compiled. An early release that covered some 640 HLA-typed donors contained about 300 gigabases of sequencing data and 85 million to 100 million unique TCR sequences. To predict cytomegalovirus infection status, the study brought together high-throughput TCR immunosequencing, statistical association of individual TCRs with disease status, and machine learning. A later genetic analysis took genome-wide SNP genotypes for about three fifths of the 666 donors and used that subset as a discovery cohort. Of the roughly 400 genotyped donors, 75% to 85% were placed in the genetic ancestry cluster associated with self-reported Caucasian donors. Among some 410 genotyped donors of the cohort, an average of around 220,000 unique TCR beta nucleotide sequences was sequenced per donor, of which about 19% were non-productive. Every discovery cohort repertoire had been produced on one sequencing platform. To study patterns of TCR occurrence, a later analysis re-analyzed previously published TCR beta repertoires from 500 to 850 donors and added high-resolution HLA genotyping. Study-wide findings and limitations: A cluster of highly shared sequence variants was judged likely to be a technical artifact of the sequencing pipeline. The classifier was reported to diagnose cytomegalovirus status with high specificity and sensitivity in both the original and validation cohorts. A later genetic analysis associated a missense DCLRE1C variant with V-gene and J-gene trimming of TCR beta chains, and an independent cohort replicated the association. When HLA alleles, especially DR and DQ, strongly co-occurred, TCR associations were difficult to assign to individual alleles. Because some donors lacked HLA typing at each locus, the association tests relied only on the typed subset. A later analysis found that TCR association rates varied across HLA loci, with DRB1 alleles showing the most associated TCRs and HLA-C alleles the fewest. A further reported finding was that TCR beta sequences accurately predicted the HLA-A and HLA-B alleles for most subjects in the first cohort. In an earlier analysis of 450 to 750 of the donors, most TCR beta V segments appeared in productive rearrangements about 87% or about 30% of the time, broadly matching IMGT annotations. Most TCR sequences were seen in very few donors, while some public TCRs were found in many individuals. The presence/absence analyses assumed that sequencing depth was roughly uniform across donors, and that assumption may not be true. In a later analysis, HLA-associated TCR beta chains were found to be more clonally expanded and to have lower generation probabilities than equally common non-associated chains. Compared with the roughly 700-donor mean, donors in an Asian-associated ancestry cluster had fewer N-insertions in productive TCRs, according to a later genetic analysis. Some IMGT-functional V segments, including TRBV6-2 and TRBV6-3, could not be told apart with the 87-base-pair reads, so those segments were excluded. Linkage disequilibrium might explain the correlated functional status among segregating V segments, but an unknown experimental factor could not be excluded. Only TCR beta chains were sequenced in this cohort, and the absence of alpha or paired-chain data limited detectable features. Specific HLA alleles were associated with 15,000 to 20,000 TCR beta sequences at a false discovery rate of 0.05 in a later analysis. In a later analysis, several top co-occurrence clusters were reported to appear linked to parvovirus B19, influenza, CMV and Epstein-Barr virus. The only immune exposure information available for the cohort was CMV serostatus. The study gave a list of 150 to 200 TCR beta chains associated with cytomegalovirus. Because counts were too low, approximately 18 rarely observed V segments, including chromosome 9 orphons, were excluded from the earlier analysis of 587 of the donors. It was suggested by the authors that the approach could potentially be generalized to other disease states and immunological phenotypes. Most CMV-associated TCR beta chains appeared to be HLA-restricted in a later analysis, and the HLA associations seemed to be driven largely by CMV exposure. In vitro tests confirmed that a few of the cytomegalovirus-associated TCR beta chains recognize cytomegalovirus antigens.

Notes on this clone: What antigen it recognizes has not been identified. Per-base qualities were not stored, and no clone one base away is much larger.

Taken from cysteine to phenylalanine, the CDR3 has 12 residues. Just the 36-base CDR3 DNA is kept, in frame starting at base 1. V sheds 5 bases and J sheds 5 bases, leaving 9 bases between their ends. The cohort comprised 550 to 700 healthy bone marrow donors. All cohort members were sampled while nominally healthy, although unrecorded immune exposures were likely present. The donor was CMV seronegative and was included in the group of several hundred seronegative cohort members. A peripheral blood sample was provided by each donor, and peripheral blood mononuclear cells were used for TCR beta sequencing. The Qiagen DNeasy Blood Extraction Kit was used to extract genomic DNA from the blood cell samples. The library was produced with the immunoSEQ multiplex PCR assay. For the multiplex PCR, a mixture combining 60 forward primers for TCR Vbeta segments and 13 reverse primers for TCR Jbeta segments was used. The CDR3 region of rearranged TCR beta genes was amplified from genomic DNA with a multiplex PCR assay. Amplified TCR beta libraries were sequenced as 87-base-pair reads on the Illumina HiSeq System. The source study handled its data this way. A later analysis counted approximately 76 million unique TCR beta chains across the 550 to 750 repertoires, and around 9.9 million of these chains were shared by at least two donors. A nearest-neighbor algorithm error-corrected the raw reads and collapsed the reads into unique sequences, merging closely related sequences to remove PCR and sequencing errors. To assign V, D and J gene segments, CDR3 sequences were aligned to IMGT reference sequences. Each retained sequence needed at least a six-nucleotide match to both a V gene segment and a J gene segment. Rearrangements were called productive when the CDR3 lacked stop codons and stayed in frame with V and J; all others were non-productive. CDR3 was defined by IMGT convention, running from the second conserved V-encoded cysteine to the conserved J-encoded phenylalanine. The earlier analysis of about 500 of the donors excluded sequences that lacked an unambiguous match to a single V gene segment. In an earlier analysis of a few hundred of the donors, V segments were called functional above 56.7% productive rearrangements and were called segregating when the between-donor standard deviation exceeded 5%. A statistical classification framework was built to diagnose cytomegalovirus status from the catalog of TCR beta chain sequences. In a later analysis, TCR nucleotide sequences were compared against IMGT/GENE-DB human TR gene sequences so that V and J genes could be assigned. In a later analysis, CDR3 sequences and most-parsimonious VDJ recombination scenarios were assigned using the TCRdist pipeline. In a later analysis, each TCR beta chain was defined by its CDR3 amino acid sequence together with its V-gene family, and reads lacking a unique V-gene family were excluded. As a way to deal with suspected cross-contamination and a sequencing artifact, a later analysis dropped nearly 600 nucleotide sequences that were highly shared and had low generation probability. A later analysis calculated a clonal expansion index for each public chain from normalized within-repertoire ranks of inferred template counts. In a later analysis, generation probabilities were computed with a VDJ recombination model fitted to out-of-frame rearrangements, and the resulting probabilities were checked against IGoR. In a later analysis, TCR-TCR, TCR-HLA and TCR-CMV co-occurrence was scored with hypergeometric tests, and a repertoire-size bias correction was applied to TCR pairs. To estimate false discovery rates, a later analysis permuted the HLA or CMV assignments 20 times. In a later analysis, co-occurring TCRs were grouped using DBSCAN, with TCRdist sequence similarity added in when clustering inside HLA-allele-positive subsets. For co-occurrence clustering, repertoires with fewer than 30,000 or more than 120,000 public chains were excluded, along with a handful of repertoires with anomalous nucleotide sharing. TCRdb stores this immuneACCESS table with in-frame sequences only. Part of the clones is absent; in the studies checked, under half of the shortfall reflects unresolved V genes, and no reason is known for the rest. For V, J and clone size, that table is used; D and trimming come from the DNA. The sample contains some 120,000 clones, roughly 80% of them found a single time. The top ten clonotypes cover 2% to 3% of the sample.

The sequenced sample consisted of PBMCs. The source of this sequence is a female donor in good health and CMV-seronegative. The chain is encoded by TRBV23-1 joined to TRBJ2-5; the D gene identity is not certain. TRBV23-1 is recorded as an ORF, its role being uncertain. The CDR3 protein sequence reads: CASSALQETQYF. The base sequence is TGCGCCAGCAGTGCTCTGCAGGAGACCCAGTACTTC.